This T cell receptor (beta chain) is from a study of blood T cell repertoires in COVID-19. Study background: Samples of COVID-19 (acute and convalescent) were obtained from the United States, Italy and Spain. The analysed material was cDNA or gDNA that came from T cells, B-cell-depleted T cells, or PBMCs.

Under the authors' procedure: The assay estimated nucleated cells by amplifying reference gene primers. Profiled with immunoSEQ multiplex PCR; TCRdb holds only in-frame clones, not every one. Clone size and the V and J calls come from that table; the DNA yielded D and trimming. The sample gives some 70,000 clones, around 70% of which show up once; approximately 20% is in the top ten. The material sequenced was peripheral blood. This TCR came from a man in his 60s with acute or convalescent COVID-19.

CDR3 sequence: CASHAGGASYEQYF. The CDR3 DNA reads TGTGCCAGCCACGCGGGGGGGGCCTCCTACGAGCAGTACTTC. The J gene is TRBJ2-7, the V gene TRBV27; 9 positions agree with TRBD2. The length of the CDR3 is 14 residues. The trim removed 8 bases at V and 0 bases at J, leaving 5 bases unmatched. Germline V lookup: CDR1 MNHEY, CDR2 SMNVEV (reference sequence).